This TCR beta chain originates from a study of blood T cell repertoires in COVID-19. Across the study: PBMCs, B-cell-depleted T cells, or T cells were the source of the cDNA or gDNA that made up the material.

The CDR3 spans 17 residues. Trimming left V 1 base short and J 0 bases short, with 13 bases between. Germline-derived CDR1 and CDR2 are LNHDA and SQIVND (reference sequence). Assay used: immunoSEQ multiplex PCR; TCRdb lists only in-frame clones, some missing. The sample comprises about 250,000 clones, 75% to 90% of which are singletons, and 2% to 2.5% rests with the top ten. Sequencing was carried out using PBMCs or T cells enriched from blood (not recorded which). This chain joins TRBV19 and TRBJ2-1; no clear D. This TCR came from a woman aged 18-29 years who had recovered from COVID-19. As DNA, the CDR3 is TGTGCCAGTAGTATAGCCCCCCCTACGCTCTCCTACAATGAGCAGTTCTTC. Amino acids: CASSIAPPTLSYNEQFF.